The 13 T cell receptor beta chains reported below all come from one sample, sequenced in a study of glioma-infiltrating T cells after dendritic cell vaccination. TCRdb's table, derived via immunoSEQ multiplex PCR, lists solely in-frame clones and lacks some. This sample has 91,000 or so clones; more than 70% occur once, and the top ten carry around 5.4%. Time point reported: after dendritic cell vaccination, including at tumor progression/relapse. Sample: blood, taken after dendritic cell vaccination. Source of these receptors: a human donor with glioblastoma.

The CDR3 here is CASSLVGSETYGYTF. In DNA, the CDR3 is TGCGCCAGCAGCTTGGTCGGCTCGGAGACCTATGGCTACACCTTC. V usage is TRBV5-1 and J usage is TRBJ1-2, with no clear D. Germline CDR1 SGHRS, CDR2 YFSETQ. Trimming cost V 0 bases and J 4 bases, with 13 bases left between them. The CDR3 is 15 amino acids.

The J gene is TRBJ2-1, the V gene TRBV2; a weak D match, TRBD1 (6 bases). CDR1 SNHLY and CDR2 FYNNEI come from the germline V gene. This CDR3 comprises 13 residues. V was cut by 7 bases and J by 12 bases, with 19 bases left in between. CDR3 DNA: TGTGCCAGCAAGTTGGGCCCTGGACAGACGCAGTTCTTC. This gives the protein CASKLGPGQTQFF.

The chain is built from TRBV11-3 and TRBJ2-7, with unresolved D. Germline V CDR1 and CDR2: SGHNT, YENEEA. V was trimmed by 1 base and J by 6 bases, leaving 13 bases between them. This CDR3 region has 14 residues. This CDR3 is CASSLGPSYPEQYF. As DNA, the CDR3 is TGTGCCAGCAGCTTAGGCCCAAGCTACCCCGAGCAGTACTTC.

The gene calls are TRBV2 and TRBJ1-2; TRBD1 agrees at 10 bases. V shed 7 bases and J 6 bases; nucleotides not matched to a gene: 8. The CDR3 has 14 amino acids. Germline loops: CDR1 SNHLY, CDR2 FYNNEI. In DNA form, the CDR3 reads TGTGCCAGCATTGGACAGGGGGTTATAGATGGCTACACCTTC. This encodes CASIGQGVIDGYTF.

The chain uses TRBV28 and TRBJ2-2; 10 nucleotides agree with TRBD2. Trimming at V came to 6 bases and at J to 0 bases, leaving 16 bases not matched to a gene. The CDR3 loop spans 20 amino acids. In germline, CDR1 is MDHEN, CDR2 SYDVKM. Here the CDR3 reads CASSLTGLAGVSSNTGELFF. The CDR3 DNA follows: TGTGCCAGCAGCCTCACGGGGCTAGCGGGAGTCTCCTCGAACACCGGGGAGCTGTTTTTT. Combining the CDR3 with reference TRBV28 and TRBJ2-2 gives the whole variable domain DVKVTQSSRYLVKRTGEKVFLECVQDMDHENMFWYRQDPGLGLRLIYFSYDVKMKEKGDIPEGYSVSREKKERFSLILESASTNQTSMYLCASSLTGLAGVSSNTGELFFGEGSRLTVL.

The chain carries TRBV4-1 and TRBJ2-1; 10 positions agree with TRBD2. This CDR3 contains 14 residues. Looked up from germline, CDR1 is MGHRA and CDR2 is YSYEKL. Unmatched junction bases numbered 9, after V lost 2 bases and J lost 14 bases. CDR3 DNA: TGCGCCAGCAGCCAACCGGGACTAGCGTCGCCAGAGTTCTTC. Its translation: CASSQPGLASPEFF.

The chain has TRBV30 and TRBJ1-3, with 7 bases fitting TRBD1. This CDR3 has 11 residues. J lost 8 bases, V lost 5 bases, and 3 bases had no gene match. Per germline, CDR1 GTSNPN and CDR2 SVGIG (reference sequence). CDR3 amino acids: CAWGTEDTIYF. As DNA, the CDR3 is TGTGCCTGGGGGACAGAAGACACCATATATTTT.

The chain joins TRBV5-1 to TRBJ1-6, with 7 bases fitting TRBD1. The trim removed 4 bases at V and 8 bases at J, leaving 12 bases unmatched. This CDR3 is built from 16 residues. Germline V lookup: CDR1 SGHRS, CDR2 YFSETQ. The CDR3 reads CASSLDPGTVHSPLHF. CDR3 nucleotides: TGCGCCAGCAGCCTAGACCCGGGGACAGTCCATTCACCCCTCCACTTT. Full variable domain (remainder filled in from reference TRBV5-1 and TRBJ1-6): KAGVTQTPRYLIKTRGQQVTLSCSPISGHRSVSWYQQTPGQGLQFLFEYFSETQRNKGNFPGRFSGRQFSNSRSEMNVSTLELGDSALYLCASSLDPGTVHSPLHFGNGTRLTVT.

This chain joins TRBV7-9 and TRBJ1-4; TRBD1 matches at 12 bases. This CDR3 comprises 19 residues. The junction had 11 bases not matched to a gene; V was cut back by 3 bases and J by 3 bases. Per the germline V gene, CDR1 is SEHNR and CDR2 is FQNEAQ (reference sequence). CDR3 sequence reads: CASSFESGTGGLANEKLFF. DNA for the CDR3: TGTGCCAGCAGCTTCGAATCCGGGACAGGGGGCTTAGCTAATGAAAAACTGTTTTTT.

In this sample, this clone turned up a few times. The chain is built from TRBV7-3 and TRBJ1-6; D is unclear. The CDR3 runs to 16 residues. In germline, CDR1 is SGHTA, CDR2 FQGTGA. Trimming pared 5 bases from V and 9 bases from J, leaving 20 bases between. Here the CDR3 reads CASSAAAGGLGSPLHF. The CDR3 nucleotides are TGTGCCAGCAGCGCAGCCGCGGGAGGACTAGGTTCACCCCTCCACTTT.

The chain recombines TRBV4-2 with TRBJ2-7; D is ambiguous. Germline loops: CDR1 LGHNA, CDR2 YNFKEQ. Between the trimmed V and J ends, which lost 4 bases and 0 bases, there was a span of 4 bases. CDR3 length: 12 amino acids. CDR3: CASSRGSYEQYF. CDR3 DNA sequence: TGTGCCAGCAGCCGCGGCTCCTACGAGCAGTACTTC.

This rearrangement joins TRBV10-3 to TRBJ2-3; D is perhaps TRBD2 (5 bases). Trimming took 0 bases from V and 2 from J, leaving 6 bases between them. The CDR3 extends over 14 amino acids. Germline loops: CDR1 ENHRY, CDR2 SYGVKD. The CDR3 sequence is CAISESGATDTQYF. The CDR3 coding sequence is TGTGCCATCAGTGAGTCGGGAGCCACAGATACGCAGTATTTT.

The genes are TRBV19 and TRBJ2-7; 11 positions agree with TRBD2. With 6 bases clipped from V and 3 bases from J, the junction kept 16 bases outside the gene matches. CDR3 length: 18 amino acids. Germline V CDR1 and CDR2: LNHDA, SQIVND (reference sequence). Written as DNA, the CDR3 is TGTGCCAGTAGCTTGGGGGTTCAAACTAGCGGGGGATTCTACGAGCAGTACTTC. It translates to CASSLGVQTSGGFYEQYF. Full variable domain (outside the CDR3, taken from reference TRBV19 and TRBJ2-7): DGGITQSPKYLFRKEGQNVTLSCEQNLNHDAMYWYRQDPGQGLRLIYYSQIVNDFQKGDIAEGYSVSREKKESFPLTVTSAQKNPTAFYLCASSLGVQTSGGFYEQYFGPGTRLTVT.